The 31 T cell receptor beta chains listed next were all sequenced from one sample in a study of PD-1 blockade in classical Hodgkin lymphoma. Generated by immunoSEQ multiplex PCR, the TCRdb table keeps only in-frame clones and is missing some. Found here are about 15,000 clones, approximately 84% of them singletons; the top ten hold 7.5% to 9.5%. Sample time point: newly diagnosed, previously untreated cHL patient sample. The sample comprised peripheral blood mononuclear cells (PBMCs). The receptors here all came from a human donor with classical Hodgkin lymphoma.

In this sample, this clone turned up once. The CDR3 spells CASSVGHLQQETQYF. In DNA form, the CDR3 reads TGTGCCAGTAGTGTCGGACATCTTCAACAAGAGACCCAGTACTTC. This rearrangement joins TRBV19 to TRBJ2-5; possibly TRBD1 for D (5 bases). Germline values: CDR1 LNHDA, CDR2 SQIVND (reference sequence). This CDR3 region has 15 residues. The ends were cut back, 5 bases at V and 2 bases at J, with 15 bases in the middle.

The chain couples TRBV29-1 to TRBJ2-7; TRBD1 is a possible D gene (6 bases). Germline CDR1 is SQVTM and CDR2 is ANQGSEA. Deletions cut 3 bases from V and 6 bases from J, with 15 bases between. This CDR3 region has 13 residues. The CDR3 loop reads CSVESQGLSEQYF. CDR3 sequence (DNA): TGCAGCGTTGAGTCACAGGGATTATCCGAGCAGTACTTC.

The chain links TRBV4-2 to TRBJ2-2, with TRBD1 matching over 7 bases. CDR1 LGHNA and CDR2 YNFKEQ come from the germline V gene. This CDR3 is 15 amino acids long. The ends lost 0 bases at V and 7 bases at J; junction bases unmatched: 5. The CDR3 is CASSQEHRGGGELFF. As DNA, the CDR3 is TGTGCCAGCAGCCAAGAGCACAGGGGTGGCGGGGAGCTGTTTTTT.

The rearrangement uses TRBV5-1 and TRBJ2-3; D may be TRBD2 (6 bases). Between the trimmed V and J ends, which lost 1 base and 5 bases, there was a span of 8 bases. CDR1 SGHRS and CDR2 YFSETQ come from the germline V gene. The CDR3 totals 13 residues. Here the CDR3 DNA reads TGCGCCAGCAGCTTGAACGGGGGAGATACGCAGTATTTT. Amino acid sequence: CASSLNGGDTQYF.

The J gene is TRBJ2-2, the V gene TRBV19; the D gene is possibly TRBD1 (5 bases). The germline gives CDR1 LNHDA, CDR2 SQIVND (reference sequence). The germline V and J ends were trimmed by 8 bases and 6 bases, with 13 bases remaining between them. The CDR3 is made up of 13 amino acids. The CDR3 loop reads CASAAGHPGELFF. The CDR3 DNA follows: TGTGCCAGTGCAGCCGGACACCCCGGGGAGCTGTTTTTT.

On this clone: Other DNA sequences in the sample encode the same CDR3. CDR3 nucleotides: TGTGCCAGCAGCCCAGGGGGGGGGCGCCGAAACATTCAGTACTTC. Translating it yields CASSPGGGRRNIQYF. The chain links TRBV6-5 to TRBJ2-4; possibly TRBD1 or TRBD2 for D (7 bases each). Germline lookup yields CDR1 MNHEY and CDR2 SVGAGI. V lost 6 bases and J 6 bases, leaving 18 bases between the germline ends. The CDR3 spans 15 residues.

The genes are TRBV2 and TRBJ1-1; D is unclear. CDR3 length equals 14 residues. Trimming took 5 bases from V and 4 from J, leaving 14 bases between them. Germline V gene sequence: CDR1 SNHLY, CDR2 FYNNEI. The CDR3 nucleotides read TGTGCCAGCAGTCCCAGATGGCAAGTCACTGAAGCTTTCTTT. It is translated as CASSPRWQVTEAFF.

This clone was observed a single time. The gene calls are TRBV21-1 and TRBJ2-3; the table assigns TRBD2, which was not confirmed against the DNA. TRBV21-1 is an annotated pseudogene. CDR3 length: 17 amino acids. The CDR3 region is CASHLPGLAGDRDTQYF. CDR3 sequence (DNA): TGTGCCAGCCACCTTCCAGGACTAGCGGGAGATAGGGATACGCAGTATTTT.

The rearrangement links TRBV29-1 to TRBJ2-7, with 13 bases lining up with TRBD2. Germline assignment: CDR1 SQVTM and CDR2 ANQGSEA. V was pared by 3 bases and J by 6 bases, with 8 bases of the junction left unmatched. The CDR3 is 15 residues long. CDR3: CSVDGLAGVSGEQYF. In DNA, the CDR3 is TGCAGCGTTGACGGACTAGCGGGAGTATCCGGCGAGCAGTACTTC.

This chain connects TRBV4-2 to TRBJ2-5; 7 bases are shared with TRBD2. This CDR3 comprises 15 residues. V was pared by 4 bases and J by 3 bases, with 8 bases of the junction left unmatched. Looked up from germline, CDR1 is LGHNA and CDR2 is YNFKEQ. DNA of the CDR3: TGTGCCAGCAGCCGCAGCACTAGCGAAGAAGAGACCCAGTACTTC. This codes for CASSRSTSEEETQYF.

The rearrangement joins TRBV7-2 to TRBJ2-4; 11 bases match TRBD1. The CDR3 is 15 amino acids. V was pared by 1 base and J by 6 bases, with 2 bases of the junction left unmatched. Germline CDR1 and CDR2: SGHTA and FQGNSA. Here the CDR3 reads CASSLVGQGVNIQYF. CDR3 nucleotide sequence: TGTGCCAGCAGCTTAGTGGGACAGGGGGTAAACATTCAGTACTTC.

The CDR3 protein is CASSSQGGNEQFF. CDR3 nucleotides: TGTGCCAGCAGCTCCCAGGGGGGGAATGAGCAGTTCTTC. The chain couples TRBV7-2 to TRBJ2-1; tentatively, D is TRBD1 or TRBD2 (7 bases each). Germline V lookup: CDR1 SGHTA, CDR2 FQGNSA. Trimming stripped 4 bases from V and 7 bases from J, with 11 bases between. The CDR3 has 13 amino acids.

The CDR3 nucleotides read TGTGCCAGCAGCCAAGATCACGGGGGCGGTCAGCCCCAGCATTTT. Amino acids: CASSQDHGGGQPQHF. The genes are TRBV4-2 and TRBJ1-5; perhaps TRBD1 as D (6 bases). The CDR3 has 15 amino acids. Germline CDR1 LGHNA, CDR2 YNFKEQ. V was shortened by 0 bases and J by 6 bases, with 12 bases between the two germline ends.

J is TRBJ2-2 and V is TRBV10-3; 12 bases fit TRBD2. Germline-derived CDR1 and CDR2 are ENHRY and SYGVKD. The V segment lost 6 bases and the J segment 4 bases; nucleotides outside the gene matches: 3. This CDR3 contains 15 residues. Written as DNA, the CDR3 is TGTGCCATCAGGCCTAGCGGGAGGGGCACCGGGGAGCTGTTTTTT. As protein: CAIRPSGRGTGELFF.

The chain couples TRBV11-3 to TRBJ2-1, with TRBD2 matching over 7 bases. V trimming: 4 bases; J trimming: 1 base; junction bases outside the gene matches: 7. This CDR3 is 16 amino acids long. From germline, CDR1 is SGHNT and CDR2 YENEEA. The CDR3 sequence is CASSSGEGYSYNEQFF. In nucleotides, the CDR3 is TGTGCCAGCAGCTCCGGGGAGGGGTATTCCTACAATGAGCAGTTCTTC.

V gene TRBV7-2 combines with J gene TRBJ1-1; D perhaps matches TRBD1 (6 bases). Trimming took off 5 bases at V and 10 bases at J, with 20 bases between the two ends. Per the germline V gene, CDR1 is SGHTA and CDR2 is FQGNSA. This CDR3 has 14 residues. The CDR3 sequence is CASSPGTPGRGAFF. DNA for the CDR3: TGTGCCAGCAGCCCCGGGACACCCGGTCGGGGAGCTTTCTTT.

This sequence joins TRBV5-6 and TRBJ1-3, with 7 bases fitting TRBD1. V was pared by 4 bases and J by 0 bases, with 13 bases of the junction left unmatched. Germline-derived CDR1 and CDR2 are SGHDT and YYEEEE. The CDR3 sequence is 18 residues long. The CDR3 loop reads CASSRSIDRDDSGNTIYF. Written as DNA, the CDR3 is TGTGCCAGCAGCCGATCTATTGACAGGGATGACTCTGGAAACACCATATATTTT.

The V call is TRBV6-1, the J call TRBJ2-4; D gene unclear. Germline CDR1 reads MNHNS; CDR2 reads SASEGT. The CDR3 runs to 15 residues. V shed 7 bases and J shed 7 bases, with 20 bases lying between them. DNA for the CDR3: TGTGCCAGCAAGAGAACAGACCGGCGGCCGAACATTCAGTACTTC. Its protein product is CASKRTDRRPNIQYF.

The chain uses TRBV28 and TRBJ1-2; D is undetermined. This CDR3 spans 12 amino acids. Deletions cut 5 bases from V and 2 bases from J, with 6 bases between. Germline V CDR1 and CDR2: MDHEN, SYDVKM. This chain's CDR3 is CASSVGNYGYTF. The CDR3 coding sequence is TGTGCCAGCAGTGTTGGAAACTATGGCTACACCTTC.

By share, this clone counts as medium-sized. The chain is built from TRBV28 and TRBJ2-6, with 9 bases identical to TRBD2. Looked up from germline, CDR1 is MDHEN and CDR2 is SYDVKM. The V gene end was trimmed by 1 base and the J gene end by 0 bases; junction bases not matched to a gene: 10. The CDR3 sequence is 20 residues long. CDR3 in amino acids: CASSLSGGAGGYSGANVLTF. The CDR3 bases are TGTGCCAGCAGTTTATCTGGTGGAGCGGGGGGTTACTCTGGGGCCAACGTCCTGACTTTC. Full variable domain (rest looked up from reference TRBV28 and TRBJ2-6): DVKVTQSSRYLVKRTGEKVFLECVQDMDHENMFWYRQDPGLGLRLIYFSYDVKMKEKGDIPEGYSVSREKKERFSLILESASTNQTSMYLCASSLSGGAGGYSGANVLTFGAGSRLTVL.

The CDR3 region is CASSLPPLAGEETQYF. CDR3 in DNA: TGTGCCAGCAGTTTACCCCCCTTAGCGGGAGAGGAGACCCAGTACTTC. This chain links TRBV6-5 with TRBJ2-5, with 9 bases identical to TRBD2. V lost 4 bases to trimming and J lost 5 bases; unmatched junction nucleotides: 11. From germline, CDR1 is MNHEY and CDR2 SVGAGI. The CDR3 extends over 16 amino acids.

This chain connects TRBV6-4 to TRBJ1-2; 7 bases are a match to TRBD1. The CDR3 loop spans 14 amino acids. After removal of 0 bases from V and 6 bases from J, the junction contained 4 bases not matched to a gene. Germline lookup yields CDR1 MRHNA and CDR2 SNTAGT. DNA of the CDR3: TGTGCCAGCAGTGACTCAAAGGGGGCCGATGGCTACACCTTC. It encodes CASSDSKGADGYTF.

CDR3 residues: CASSPVLAGGYNEQFF. DNA for the CDR3: TGTGCCAGCAGCCCCGTGCTAGCGGGAGGGTACAATGAGCAGTTCTTC. The chain employs TRBV5-8 and TRBJ2-1; TRBD2 matches at 12 bases. CDR1 SGHTS and CDR2 YDEGEE come from the germline V gene. The V and J ends lost 4 bases and 4 bases, in that order; junction bases with no gene match: 6. The CDR3 spans 16 residues. Using reference TRBV5-8 and TRBJ2-1 for the parts outside the CDR3, the full variable domain is EAGVTQSPTHLIKTRGQQATLRCSPISGHTSVYWYQQALGLGLQFLLWYDEGEERNRGNFPPRFSGRQFPNYSSELNVNALELEDSALYLCASSPVLAGGYNEQFFGPGTRLTVL.

CDR3 loop: CASRPGEKEDGYTF. CDR3 coding DNA: TGTGCCAGCCGCCCAGGGGAAAAGGAAGATGGCTACACCTTC. The rearrangement links TRBV6-5 to TRBJ1-2, with a tentative D call TRBD1 (6 bases). Germline V gives CDR1 MNHEY, CDR2 SVGAGI. Trimming removed 8 bases at V and 6 bases at J, with 19 bases between. The CDR3 runs 14 residues.

This chain uses TRBV5-3 with TRBJ1-5; 9 bases are a match to TRBD1. TRBV5-3 is an ORF for which the function is uncertain. This CDR3 has 20 residues. J was trimmed by 1 base and V by 2 bases; bases with no gene match: 16. The CDR3 here is CARSLRGSGQGPSSNQPQHF. The CDR3, as DNA: TGTGCCAGAAGCTTAAGGGGGTCGGGACAGGGCCCGTCGAGCAATCAGCCCCAGCATTTT.

The chain links TRBV19 to TRBJ1-1; D call uncertain. The V end lost 6 bases, the J end lost 3 bases, and 5 bases lay between the germline ends. Germline lookup yields CDR1 LNHDA and CDR2 SQIVND (reference sequence). This CDR3 spans 11 amino acids. The CDR3 DNA reads as TGTGCCAGTAGGACATACACTGAAGCTTTCTTT. Residues: CASRTYTEAFF.

This chain connects TRBV2 to TRBJ2-3; a possible D gene is TRBD2 (5 bases). The V end was cut by 0 bases, the J end by 4 bases, with 17 bases between. CDR3 length: 17 residues. Germline CDR1 SNHLY, CDR2 FYNNEI. The CDR3 loop reads CASSEALSSYVADTQYF. The CDR3 nucleotides read TGTGCCAGCAGTGAAGCGCTGTCTAGCTACGTAGCAGATACGCAGTATTTT.

The CDR3 nucleotides read TGTGCCAGCAGCATTGGACAGGGGGCTGGGGAGCAGTACTTC. As protein: CASSIGQGAGEQYF. The V and J genes are TRBV7-2 and TRBJ2-7; 11 bases align to TRBD1. Germline CDR1 and CDR2: SGHTA and FQGNSA. J lost 7 bases, V lost 5 bases, and 7 bases had no gene match. This CDR3 region has 14 residues.

This clone showed up just a few times. This chain links TRBV9 with TRBJ2-2; no reliable D call. V gave up 0 bases and J gave up 2 bases, with 5 bases separating them. This CDR3 spans 14 amino acids. The germline gives CDR1 SGDLS, CDR2 YYNGEE. The CDR3 nucleotides are TGTGCCAGCAGCGTAGGAGGCAACACCGGGGAGCTGTTTTTT. It translates to CASSVGGNTGELFF.

The table lists this clone with a count of one. The chain has TRBV5-1 and TRBJ1-1, with D maybe TRBD1 (5 bases). Trimming pared 0 bases from V and 4 bases from J, leaving 19 bases between. The germline gives CDR1 SGHRS, CDR2 YFSETQ. The length of the CDR3 is 17 residues. In nucleotides, the CDR3 is TGCGCCAGCAGCTTGGGTCCCCAGGCAGGGTTGGCCACTGAAGCTTTCTTT. Protein: CASSLGPQAGLATEAFF.

The genes are TRBV5-4 and TRBJ2-2; unclear D gene. Trimming took 1 base from V and 10 from J, leaving 11 bases between them. Germline CDR1 and CDR2: SGHNT and YYREEE (reference sequence). The CDR3 runs 13 residues. In DNA, the CDR3 is TGTGCCAGCAGCTTGCCCTTCTCCGAGGAGCTGTTTTTT. It codes for CASSLPFSEELFF.